This T cell receptor (beta chain) was retrieved from a study of cytomegalovirus exposure and HLA in healthy donors. PCR used 60 Vbeta primers and 13 Jbeta primers. Using immunoSEQ multiplex PCR, the repertoire was profiled, and TCRdb retains in-frame clones only, with some absent. This sample's clone table lists 30,000 to 50,000 clones. Comments on this clone: Its antigen is not known.

Findings of the study overall: A likely sequencing artifact accounted for one observed cluster of highly shared sequence variants. The study carried out a later analysis of TCR beta sequences. It associated some 17,000 of them with specific HLA alleles at a false discovery rate of 0.05. When a later analysis compared HLA-associated TCR beta chains with equally common others, the HLA-associated chains turned out to be more clonally expanded and to have lower generation probabilities. It was assumed in the presence/absence analyses that sequencing depth was roughly uniform across donors.

The CDR3 spans 14 residues. J was trimmed by 6 bases and V by 4 bases; bases with no gene match: 5. Germline V gene lookup returns CDR1 MNHEY and CDR2 SVGAGI. The sequence came from a woman in her thirties in good health and CMV-seropositive. The genes are TRBV6-5 and TRBJ2-7, with 11 bases identical to TRBD2. The source material was PBMCs. The DNA of the CDR3 is TGTGCCAGCAGTTTAGCGGGGGGGCCTTTCGAGCAGTACTTC. This translates into CASSLAGGPFEQYF.